A single sample is the source of the 32 T cell receptor beta chains below, sequenced in a study of T cell responses to AZD1222 COVID-19 vaccine. Measured with immunoSEQ multiplex PCR; TCRdb has only the in-frame clones, and not every one. The sample includes over 50,000 clones, 60% to 80% of them seen just once. Here the sequenced sample was peripheral blood, taken 28 days after the second AZD1222 dose. The receptors here all came from an adult who received the AZD1222 COVID-19 vaccine.

The V call is TRBV7-2, the J call TRBJ1-2; D possibly corresponds to TRBD1 (6 bases). This CDR3 has 13 residues. With 5 bases removed from V and 8 bases from J, the gap between germline ends came to 15 bases. CDR1 and CDR2 (germline): SGHTA, FQGNSA. The CDR3 coding sequence is TGTGCCAGCAGCCCAGGGGTAGGGAGAGGCTACACCTTC. Its translation is CASSPGVGRGYTF.

The V call is TRBV3-1 (or the pseudogene TRBV3-2), the J call TRBJ1-1, with D uncertain. Germline CDR1 and CDR2: LGHDT and YNNKEL (reference sequence). V lost 4 bases to trimming and J lost 5 bases, with 11 bases between them. This CDR3 has 13 amino acids. The CDR3 loop reads CASSRGEWTEAFF. CDR3 DNA sequence: TGTGCCAGCAGCCGGGGAGAGTGGACTGAAGCTTTCTTT.

J is TRBJ1-4 and V is TRBV27; TRBD1 agrees at 9 bases. Germline V CDR1 and CDR2: MNHEY, SMNVEV (reference sequence). This CDR3 has 18 residues. V was pared by 5 bases and J by 0 bases, with 10 bases of the junction left unmatched. The CDR3 loop reads CASSRSPGQGATNEKLFF. The CDR3 nucleotides are TGTGCCAGCAGTAGATCACCGGGACAGGGCGCAACTAATGAAAAACTGTTTTTT.

The rearrangement uses TRBV9 and TRBJ2-2; D is unclear. In germline, CDR1 is SGDLS, CDR2 YYNGEE. V was cut by 0 bases and J by 3 bases, with 6 bases left in between. The CDR3 contains 14 residues. CDR3 nucleotide sequence: TGTGCCAGCAGCGTAGAGGGCGACACCGGGGAGCTGTTTTTT. Amino acids: CASSVEGDTGELFF.

In its sample, this clone was seen a few times. V is TRBV7-2 and J is TRBJ2-5, with 7 bases identical to TRBD1. The trim removed 2 bases at V and 7 bases at J, leaving 10 bases unmatched. CDR1 and CDR2 (germline): SGHTA, FQGNSA. This CDR3 spans 15 amino acids. This chain's CDR3 is CASSLTRTGPATQYF. CDR3 DNA sequence: TGTGCCAGCAGCTTAACGCGGACAGGCCCTGCGACCCAGTACTTC.

This sequence joins TRBV19 and TRBJ1-1; D possibly corresponds to TRBD1 (6 bases). In germline, CDR1 is LNHDA, CDR2 SQIVND (reference sequence). The CDR3 consists of 14 residues. Trimming removed 4 bases at V and 1 base at J, with 10 bases between. In nucleotides, the CDR3 is TGTGCCAGTAGTAAAACAGGGCAGAACACTGAAGCTTTCTTT. Translated: CASSKTGQNTEAFF.

The table lists this clone with a count of one. CDR3 nucleotide sequence: TGTGCCAGCAGCTTAGAACCCACATCCGGGGGGTATACCAAAAACATTCAGTACTTC. Translating gives CASSLEPTSGGYTKNIQYF. The J gene is TRBJ2-4, the V gene TRBV7-6, with 7 bases fitting TRBD2. The CDR3 has 19 residues. Germline V gene lookup returns CDR1 SGHVS and CDR2 FNYEAQ. V dropped 1 base and J dropped 2; count of bases not matched to a gene: 14. Full variable domain (outside the CDR3, taken from reference TRBV7-6 and TRBJ2-4): GAGVSQSPRYKVTKRGQDVALRCDPISGHVSLYWYRQALGQGPEFLTYFNYEAQQDKSGLPNDRFSAERPEGSISTLTIQRTEQRDSAMYRCASSLEPTSGGYTKNIQYFGAGTRLSVL.

The V gene is TRBV6-1, the J gene TRBJ1-2; 7 bases are a match to TRBD1. CDR3 size: 16 residues. The V segment lost 2 bases and the J segment 11 bases; nucleotides outside the gene matches: 17. Germline V gene lookup returns CDR1 MNHNS and CDR2 SASEGT. Here the CDR3 reads CASSERPTGIVGGYTF. The CDR3 nucleotides are TGTGCCAGCAGTGAAAGGCCGACAGGGATAGTGGGTGGATACACCTTC.

This clone was detected once. The J gene is TRBJ1-2, the V gene TRBV6-2 or TRBV6-3, with D tentatively TRBD1 (5 bases). Trimming cost V 6 bases and J 3 bases, with 11 bases left between them. This CDR3 is built from 13 residues. Germline CDR1 reads MNHEY; CDR2 reads SVGEGT. The CDR3 sequence: CASSEPTDYGYTF. The CDR3, as DNA: TGTGCCAGCAGCGAACCGACAGACTATGGCTACACCTTC.

CDR3 sequence (DNA): TGTGCTAGTGGAAAAATCGGGACAGCTAACAATCAGCCCCAGCATTTT. Protein: CASGKIGTANNQPQHF. The chain is built from TRBV12-5 and TRBJ1-5; 7 bases agree with TRBD1. Germline assignment: CDR1 LGHNT and CDR2 FRNRAP. This CDR3 has 16 amino acids. The ends lost 6 bases at V and 3 bases at J; junction bases unmatched: 11.

V and J are TRBV15 and TRBJ2-7; D not resolved. The germline V gene encodes CDR1 LNHNV and CDR2 YYDKDF (reference sequence). CDR3 size: 14 residues. V lost 0 bases and J 0 bases, leaving 6 bases between the germline ends. The chain's CDR3 is CATSRELNSYEQYF. CDR3 in DNA: TGTGCCACCAGCAGAGAGTTAAACTCCTACGAGCAGTACTTC.

The chain uses TRBV30 and TRBJ2-1; 9 bases map to TRBD2. CDR1 and CDR2 (germline): GTSNPN, SVGIG (reference sequence). The CDR3 has 15 residues. The V gene end was trimmed by 1 base and the J gene end by 10 bases; junction bases not matched to a gene: 11. As DNA, the CDR3 is TGTGCCTGGAGTGGGGATAGCGGGAGTATTAGGGAGCAGTTCTTC. Translating it yields CAWSGDSGSIREQFF.

This chain connects TRBV11-1 to TRBJ2-5; 9 bases map to TRBD2. The ends lost 5 bases at V and 5 bases at J; junction bases unmatched: 12. Looked up from germline, CDR1 is SGHAT and CDR2 is FQDESV (reference sequence). The CDR3 is 16 residues long. The DNA of the CDR3 is TGTGCCAGCAGCATTTCGACTAGCGGTTGGGGGGAGACCCAGTACTTC. Translated: CASSISTSGWGETQYF. Full variable domain (rest looked up from reference TRBV11-1 and TRBJ2-5): EAEVAQSPRYKITEKSQAVAFWCDPISGHATLYWYRQILGQGPELLVQFQDESVVDDSQLPKDRFSAERLKGVDSTLKIQPAELGDSAMYLCASSISTSGWGETQYFGPGTRLLVL.

V and J are TRBV3-1 (or the pseudogene TRBV3-2) and TRBJ1-4; tentative D call: TRBD1 (6 bases). Germline V gives CDR1 LGHDT, CDR2 YNNKEL (reference sequence). The CDR3 is 14 amino acids. Trimming pared 6 bases from V and 4 bases from J, leaving 12 bases between. The CDR3, as DNA: TGTGCCAGCAGTCCACAGGGCCTTAATGAAAAACTGTTTTTT. This sequence encodes CASSPQGLNEKLFF.

The chain recombines TRBV6-5 with TRBJ2-5; 7 nucleotides agree with TRBD1. The CDR3 contains 12 residues. The trim removed 6 bases at V and 12 bases at J, leaving 10 bases unmatched. From germline, CDR1 is MNHEY and CDR2 SVGAGI. CDR3 residues: CASSRDSAHEYF. CDR3 bases: TGTGCCAGCAGCCGGGACAGTGCTCATGAGTACTTC.

This CDR3 is CAWSVLGQGATEAFF. DNA of the CDR3: TGTGCCTGGAGTGTATTGGGCCAGGGGGCCACTGAAGCTTTCTTT. The chain has TRBV30 and TRBJ1-1, with TRBD1 matching 8 bases. CDR1 is GTSNPN, CDR2 SVGIG, per germline (reference sequence). This CDR3 comprises 15 residues. V gave up 0 bases and J gave up 4 bases; unmatched junction bases: 7.

The chain uses TRBV5-6 and TRBJ2-5; no definite D call. V was shortened by 0 bases and J by 4 bases, with 10 bases between the two germline ends. This CDR3 region has 14 residues. Per germline, CDR1 SGHDT and CDR2 YYEEEE. The CDR3 here is CASSLVLRLETQYF. The CDR3 DNA is TGTGCCAGCAGCTTGGTCCTGCGGCTAGAGACCCAGTACTTC.

Only a few counts were recorded for this clone. The CDR3, as DNA: TGTGCCAGCACCCAGCGAGACTTTATAATCTATGGCTACACCTTC. This gives the protein CASTQRDFIIYGYTF. This rearrangement joins TRBV5-6 to TRBJ1-2; D not certain. This CDR3 spans 15 amino acids. With 6 bases removed from V and 4 bases from J, the gap between germline ends came to 19 bases. In germline, CDR1 is SGHDT, CDR2 YYEEEE.

The chain recombines TRBV6-5 with TRBJ2-5, with D perhaps TRBD1 (6 bases). The CDR3 covers 14 residues. Germline V gives CDR1 MNHEY, CDR2 SVGAGI. The V gene lost 0 bases and the J gene lost 5 bases, with 10 bases spanning the gap. The CDR3 here is CASSYSVRGETQYF. The CDR3 bases are TGTGCCAGCAGTTACTCCGTTAGGGGGGAGACCCAGTACTTC.

The chain links TRBV7-2 to TRBJ1-1; tentatively, D is TRBD1 (5 bases). The germline CDR1 and CDR2 sequences are SGHTA and FQGNSA. The CDR3 contains 13 residues. Trimming took 3 bases from V and 1 from J, leaving 6 bases between them. CDR3 loop: CASSFGANTEAFF. The DNA of the CDR3 is TGTGCCAGCAGCTTTGGGGCGAACACTGAAGCTTTCTTT.

Only a few counts were recorded for this clone. The genes are TRBV30 and TRBJ2-3; 11 bases are shared with TRBD1. The CDR3 is 18 residues long. V was pared by 2 bases and J by 0 bases, with 10 bases of the junction left unmatched. Germline values: CDR1 GTSNPN, CDR2 SVGIG (reference sequence). The CDR3 sequence is CAWSSGTGGQASTDTQYF. The CDR3, as DNA: TGTGCCTGGAGTTCCGGGACAGGGGGGCAAGCGAGCACAGATACGCAGTATTTT.

This clone was detected only a few times. The chain links TRBV20-1 to TRBJ1-1; D not certain. This CDR3 region has 11 residues. Germline loops: CDR1 DFQATT, CDR2 SNEGSKA (reference sequence). This CDR3 reads CSGRADTEAFF. The CDR3 DNA sequence: TGCAGCGGTCGGGCAGACACTGAAGCTTTCTTT.

The genes are TRBV11-2 and TRBJ1-1, with 8 nucleotides matching TRBD1. This CDR3 is 13 amino acids long. Germline CDR1 SGHAT, CDR2 FQNNGV. After removal of 6 bases from V and 5 bases from J, the junction contained 5 bases not matched to a gene. In DNA form, the CDR3 reads TGTGCCAGCAGTGGACAGGGTTTAACTGAAGCTTTCTTT. Protein product: CASSGQGLTEAFF.

This chain joins TRBV9 and TRBJ2-1; D uncertain. There are 15 residues in the CDR3. Deletions cut 0 bases from V and 0 bases from J, with 7 bases between. Germline CDR1 is SGDLS and CDR2 is YYNGEE. CDR3 nucleotide sequence: TGTGCCAGCAGCGTAGGTATGAGCTCCTACAATGAGCAGTTCTTC. It encodes CASSVGMSSYNEQFF. Full variable domain (missing parts from reference TRBV9 and TRBJ2-1): DSGVTQTPKHLITATGQRVTLRCSPRSGDLSVYWYQQSLDQGLQFLIQYYNGEERAKGNILERFSAQQFPDLHSELNLSSLELGDSALYFCASSVGMSSYNEQFFGPGTRLTVL.

Written as DNA, the CDR3 is TGTGCCAGCAGCAAAGACGGCTTC. Translating gives CASSKDGF. The chain combines TRBV21-1 with TRBJ2-7; TRBD2, as called in the table, went unchecked against the DNA. TRBV21-1 is flagged as a pseudogene. CDR3 length equals 8 residues.

The chain has TRBV19 and TRBJ2-1; tentatively, D is TRBD2 (5 bases). The V end was cut by 5 bases, the J end by 7 bases, with 9 bases between. CDR3 length: 12 residues. Per the germline V gene, CDR1 is LNHDA and CDR2 is SQIVND (reference sequence). The CDR3 sequence is CASSFLANEQFF. Written as DNA, the CDR3 is TGTGCCAGTAGTTTCCTAGCAAATGAGCAGTTCTTC.

Comment on this clone: Within the sample, other DNA sequences also encode this same CDR3. The chain is built from TRBV2 and TRBJ1-4; 9 bases line up with TRBD1. This CDR3 has 13 amino acids. Germline V gene sequence: CDR1 SNHLY, CDR2 FYNNEI. V gave up 6 bases and J gave up 5 bases; unmatched junction bases: 1. The CDR3 reads CASSGQGNEKLFF. Written as DNA, the CDR3 is TGTGCCAGCAGCGGACAGGGGAATGAAAAACTGTTTTTT.

The chain joins TRBV18 to TRBJ1-6; the D gene is possibly TRBD1 (6 bases). V was shortened by 2 bases and J by 1 base, with 15 bases between the two germline ends. There are 18 residues in the CDR3. From germline, CDR1 is KGHSH and CDR2 LQKENI. DNA of the CDR3: TGTGCCAGCTCACCAGGGGCAGGGGTCAGGTCCTATAATTCACCCCTCCACTTT. It translates to CASSPGAGVRSYNSPLHF.

This clone was recorded only once. The chain uses TRBV28 and TRBJ1-2; tentative D call: TRBD1 (6 bases). The V end was cut by 6 bases, the J end by 0 bases, with 14 bases between. CDR1 is MDHEN and CDR2 is SYDVKM in the germline V gene. The CDR3 has 15 amino acids. CDR3 region: CASSPRTEPNYGYTF. The CDR3 nucleotides read TGTGCCAGCAGCCCCCGGACAGAGCCTAACTATGGCTACACCTTC.

CDR3: CASSLGKNTEAFF. The CDR3 DNA sequence: TGTGCCAGCAGCTTAGGTAAGAACACTGAAGCTTTCTTT. V and J are TRBV7-6 and TRBJ1-1, with D unclear. The CDR3 spans 13 residues. V dropped 1 base and J dropped 1 base, with 4 bases sitting between them. In germline, CDR1 is SGHVS, CDR2 FNYEAQ.

J is TRBJ2-7 and V is TRBV21-1; the D segment call TRBD2 is taken from the table without a DNA check. TRBV21-1 is tagged as a pseudogene. CDR3 length equals 12 residues. The CDR3 nucleotides read TGTGCCAGCAGCACCGTATATTACGAGCAGTACTTC. Protein sequence: CASSTVYYEQYF.

The chain uses TRBV15 and TRBJ2-1, with TRBD2 as a possible D gene (7 bases). The CDR3 runs to 15 residues. Trimming cost V 4 bases and J 4 bases, with 14 bases left between them. The germline V gene has CDR1 LNHNV and CDR2 YYDKDF (reference sequence). The CDR3 DNA is TGTGCCACCAGCACCCAGAGGGGGGGTTACAATGAGCAGTTCTTC. Encoded protein: CATSTQRGGYNEQFF.